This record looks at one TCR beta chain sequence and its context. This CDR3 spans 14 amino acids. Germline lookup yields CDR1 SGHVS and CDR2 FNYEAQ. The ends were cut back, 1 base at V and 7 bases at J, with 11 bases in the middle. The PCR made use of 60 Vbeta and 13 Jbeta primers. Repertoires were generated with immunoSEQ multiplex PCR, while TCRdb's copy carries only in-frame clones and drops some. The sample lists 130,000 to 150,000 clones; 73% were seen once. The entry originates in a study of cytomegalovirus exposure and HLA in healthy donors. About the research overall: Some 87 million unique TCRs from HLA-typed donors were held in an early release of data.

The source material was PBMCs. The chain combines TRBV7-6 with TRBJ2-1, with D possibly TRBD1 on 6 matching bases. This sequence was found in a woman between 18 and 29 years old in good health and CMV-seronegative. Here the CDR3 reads CASSLEGGLNEQFF. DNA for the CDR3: TGTGCCAGCAGCTTAGAAGGGGGTTTGAATGAGCAGTTCTTC.